In its sample, the clone carrying this T cell receptor (beta chain) was seen a few times. The data were obtained in a study of shared T cell receptors in the human thymus. The method was immunoSEQ multiplex PCR; TCRdb's version includes in-frame clones alone and lacks a portion of them. Of roughly 710,000 clones listed, approximately 85% are singletons. These data were also reused for a study on human thymus T cells. That work adds: Thymic and blood repertoires showed apparently biased V and J gene usage.

The specimen was thymocytes. The receptor's source is a girl under two years old with a congenital heart defect.

CDR3 nucleotides: TGTGCCAGCAGGGACACAGGTTGGGGCTACGAGCAGTACTTC. Its translation is CASRDTGWGYEQYF. The chain has TRBV27 and TRBJ2-7; a possible D gene is TRBD1 (5 bases). There are 14 residues in the CDR3. Trimming removed 6 bases from V and 3 bases from J, with 15 bases in between. CDR1 is MNHEY, CDR2 SMNVEV, per germline (reference sequence).